This entry lists 18 T cell receptor beta chains sequenced from one sample in a study of T cells in Graves' hyperthyroidism and ophthalmopathy. RNA transcripts yielded amplified TCR beta CDR3 regions. The study used the HTBI primer set for a first-round RT-PCR of the TCR CDR3. TCRdb passed the multiplex PCR reads through MiXCR, listing each CDR3 protein once. The profile shows about 700,000 distinct CDR3 sequences, 40% to 55% of them singletons. Sequenced input: peripheral blood or thyroid tissue (not recorded which). The source of these receptors is an adult man with Graves' disease, either hyperthyroidism or ophthalmopathy (not recorded which).

The V gene is TRBV19, the J gene TRBJ2-7; a weak D match, TRBD2 (5 bases). The CDR3 contains 15 residues. V was pared by 5 bases and J by 7 bases, with 21 bases between. CDR1 is LNHDA, CDR2 SQIVND, per germline (reference sequence). The CDR3 sequence: CASSFGWGADEEQYF. In nucleotides, the CDR3 is TGTGCCAGTAGTTTCGGATGGGGAGCGGACGAAGAGCAGTACTTC.

There are a few counts of this clonotype. V is TRBV20-1 and J is TRBJ1-6; D perhaps matches TRBD1 (5 bases). This CDR3 comprises 14 residues. Trimming shortened V by 0 bases and J by 6 bases, and 9 bases separated the two germline ends. Germline V gene data show CDR1 as DFQATT and CDR2 as SNEGSKA (reference sequence). The CDR3 DNA reads TGCAGTGCTAGAGAGGGCCAGGGTAATTCACCCCTCCACTTT. Protein sequence: CSAREGQGNSPLHF.

The table lists this clonotype with many counts. V and J are TRBV7-8 and TRBJ1-2; TRBD1 might be the D (6 bases). Germline CDR1 is SGHVS and CDR2 is FQNEAQ. V dropped 5 bases and J dropped 3 bases, with 16 bases sitting between them. The length of the CDR3 is 15 residues. The CDR3 nucleotides read TGTGCCAGCAGCCAGGAGCGGGGGGCGGACTATGGCTACACCTTC. It is translated as CASSQERGADYGYTF.

The CDR3 region has the DNA TGTGCCAGCAGTGACGCCGGGACTGGAGCACCCGAGCAGTACTTC. Amino acids: CASSDAGTGAPEQYF. The chain recombines TRBV9 with TRBJ2-7, with D possibly matching TRBD2 (6 bases). V dropped 5 bases and J dropped 6 bases, with 21 bases sitting between them. The CDR3 runs to 15 residues. CDR1 SGDLS and CDR2 YYNGEE come from the germline V gene.

Details on this clonotype: No conserved phenylalanine or tryptophan is present at the end of the CDR3, so a read error is the likely explanation. This chain links TRBV10-3 with TRBJ1-2, with a possible D match to TRBD1 (5 bases). From germline, CDR1 is ENHRY and CDR2 SYGVKD. Trimming took off 6 bases at V and 6 bases at J, with 11 bases between the two ends. This CDR3 has 12 residues. Written as DNA, the CDR3 is TGTGCCATCAGGGGACCGAGTAATGGCTACACCTTA. It translates to CAIRGPSNGYTL.

CDR3 nucleotides: TGTGCCACCAGTCGTGAAGGGGGCTCTGGAAACACCATATATTTT. It encodes CATSREGGSGNTIYF. The J gene is TRBJ1-3, the V gene TRBV15; a possible D gene is TRBD1 (6 bases). The CDR3 runs to 15 residues. V was cut by 6 bases and J by 0 bases, with 12 bases left in between. Germline V lookup: CDR1 LNHNV, CDR2 YYDKDF (reference sequence).

There are many counts of this clonotype. This chain uses TRBV24-1 with TRBJ2-5; the D is unclear. Deletions cut 6 bases from V and 1 base from J, with 8 bases between. This CDR3 has 13 residues. Germline V lookup: CDR1 KGHDR, CDR2 SFDVKD. The CDR3 spells CATSRNRQETQYF. As DNA, the CDR3 is TGTGCCACCAGTCGTAATCGCCAAGAGACCCAGTACTTC.

This clonotype came up many times. The chain combines TRBV11-2 with TRBJ1-6; 10 bases agree with TRBD1. V gave up 3 bases and J gave up 8 bases; unmatched junction bases: 1. From germline, CDR1 is SGHAT and CDR2 FQNNGV. The CDR3 runs to 14 residues. The CDR3 region is CASSFGTGDSPLHF. CDR3 nucleotides: TGTGCCAGCAGCTTTGGGACAGGGGATTCACCCCTCCACTTT.

As for this clonotype: A much larger clone lies one base from this, so it may be a read error. The rearrangement links TRBV2 to TRBJ1-5, with D possibly being TRBD1 (6 bases). V gave up 1 base and J gave up 5 bases, with 9 bases separating them. The CDR3 sequence is 14 residues long. CDR1 and CDR2 from the germline V gene are SNHLY and FYNNEI. The CDR3 reads CASSEGGRDQPQHF. DNA of the CDR3: TGTGCCAGCAGTGAAGGGGGGCGCGATCAGCCCCAGCATTTT.

This clonotype was found many times. This chain joins TRBV7-9 and TRBJ1-1; D is possibly TRBD1 (5 bases). V shed 3 bases and J shed 0 bases, with 8 bases lying between them. Germline values: CDR1 SEHNR, CDR2 FQNEAQ (reference sequence). This CDR3 comprises 14 residues. This CDR3 reads CASSLGGMNTEAFF. Written as DNA, the CDR3 is TGTGCCAGCAGCTTGGGGGGAATGAACACTGAAGCTTTCTTT.

The J gene is TRBJ1-1, the V gene TRBV7-2; D may be TRBD1 (6 bases). Per germline, CDR1 SGHTA and CDR2 FQGNSA. The CDR3 sequence is 14 residues long. With 5 bases removed from V and 5 bases from J, the gap between germline ends came to 15 bases. The CDR3 loop is CASSPSQGRTEAFF. CDR3 coding DNA: TGTGCCAGCAGCCCCTCTCAGGGGCGGACTGAAGCTTTCTTT.

V is TRBV7-8 and J is TRBJ1-6; 11 bases map to TRBD1. Looked up from germline, CDR1 is SGHVS and CDR2 is FQNEAQ. The J segment lost 7 bases and the V segment lost 5 bases, leaving 4 bases of the junction unmatched. The CDR3 extends over 15 amino acids. CDR3 in DNA: TGTGCCAGCAGCCAGGACAGGGGGCCGAATTCACCCCTCCACTTT. Protein: CASSQDRGPNSPLHF.

J is TRBJ2-3 and V is TRBV7-9; 10 positions match TRBD2. Trimming cost V 3 bases and J 6 bases; bases outside gene matches: 9. The germline V gene has CDR1 SEHNR and CDR2 FQNEAQ (reference sequence). The CDR3 runs 16 residues. CDR3 protein: CASSLASGGASDTQYF. The CDR3 region has the DNA TGTGCCAGCAGCTTGGCCAGCGGGGGGGCCTCGGATACGCAGTATTTT. Full variable domain (outside the CDR3, taken from reference TRBV7-9 and TRBJ2-3): DTGVSQNPRHKITKRGQNVTFRCDPISEHNRLYWYRQTLGQGPEFLTYFQNEAQLEKSRLLSDRFSAERPKGSFSTLEIQRTEQGDSAMYLCASSLASGGASDTQYFGPGTRLTVL.

This clonotype was found once. The chain is built from TRBV10-3 and TRBJ1-2, with 7 nucleotides matching TRBD1. The CDR3 runs to 14 residues. Per germline, CDR1 ENHRY and CDR2 SYGVKD. The trim removed 10 bases at V and 5 bases at J, leaving 13 bases unmatched. The CDR3 here is CASSSPTGKYGYTF. Here the CDR3 DNA reads TGTGCCAGTAGTAGCCCGACAGGGAAATATGGCTACACCTTC.

This clonotype was found a few times. The rearrangement links TRBV6-1 to TRBJ1-4; 8 nucleotides match TRBD1. The CDR3 length is 14 residues. With 5 bases clipped from V and 6 bases from J, the junction kept 5 bases outside the gene matches. CDR1 MNHNS and CDR2 SASEGT come from the germline V gene. This CDR3 reads CASSLNRGDEKLFF. CDR3 DNA sequence: TGTGCCAGCAGTTTGAACAGGGGGGATGAAAAACTGTTTTTT.

Many counts were recorded for this clonotype. This chain links TRBV2 with TRBJ1-2, with D perhaps TRBD1 (6 bases). Germline V gene sequence: CDR1 SNHLY, CDR2 FYNNEI. With 5 bases removed from V and 8 bases from J, the gap between germline ends came to 18 bases. The length of the CDR3 is 14 residues. Here the CDR3 DNA reads TGTGCCAGCAGTCAAGACAGGACCTCATCCGGCTACACCTTC. It codes for CASSQDRTSSGYTF.

This clonotype was recorded a few times. This rearrangement joins TRBV7-8 to TRBJ2-7; D is unclear. Trimming removed 6 bases at V and 1 base at J, with 13 bases between. Germline CDR1 SGHVS, CDR2 FQNEAQ. The CDR3 has 14 amino acids. CDR3 sequence reads: CASSYPGESYEQYF. CDR3 sequence (DNA): TGTGCCAGCAGTTACCCCGGAGAGTCCTACGAGCAGTACTTC.

Ten or more counts support this clonotype. The gene calls are TRBV11-2 and TRBJ2-7; perhaps TRBD1 as D (7 bases). This CDR3 comprises 14 residues. Germline V gene sequence: CDR1 SGHAT, CDR2 FQNNGV. V was clipped by 5 bases and J by 0 bases, with 11 bases between them. CDR3 sequence (DNA): TGTGCCAGCAGCCGCGGGACAGCCTCCTACGAGCAGTACTTC. Its translation: CASSRGTASYEQYF.